This TCR beta chain is from a study of graft-versus-host responses after intestinal transplantation. Trimming stripped 0 bases from V and 6 bases from J, with 6 bases between. The length of the CDR3 is 13 residues. The germline V gene encodes CDR1 MNHEY and CDR2 SVGAGI. TCRdb's table, derived via immunoSEQ multiplex PCR, lists solely in-frame clones and lacks some. The table includes about 35,000 clones, nearly 95% detected once. Notes on the study in general: Individuals who had graft-donor T cell macrochimerism had allografts that showed high graft-versus-host to host-versus-graft clonal ratios.

With respect to this clone: What it binds is not known.

The V and J genes are TRBV6-5 and TRBJ2-1; a weak D match, TRBD1 (6 bases). The specimen was unstimulated CD8+ T cells sorted from spleen or lymph node cells, collected before transplant. The receptor was isolated from a human donor who was the organ donor for an intestinal transplant. As DNA, the CDR3 is TGTGCCAGCAGTTACTCGGACAGCAATGAGCAGTTCTTC. Translation gives CASSYSDSNEQFF.